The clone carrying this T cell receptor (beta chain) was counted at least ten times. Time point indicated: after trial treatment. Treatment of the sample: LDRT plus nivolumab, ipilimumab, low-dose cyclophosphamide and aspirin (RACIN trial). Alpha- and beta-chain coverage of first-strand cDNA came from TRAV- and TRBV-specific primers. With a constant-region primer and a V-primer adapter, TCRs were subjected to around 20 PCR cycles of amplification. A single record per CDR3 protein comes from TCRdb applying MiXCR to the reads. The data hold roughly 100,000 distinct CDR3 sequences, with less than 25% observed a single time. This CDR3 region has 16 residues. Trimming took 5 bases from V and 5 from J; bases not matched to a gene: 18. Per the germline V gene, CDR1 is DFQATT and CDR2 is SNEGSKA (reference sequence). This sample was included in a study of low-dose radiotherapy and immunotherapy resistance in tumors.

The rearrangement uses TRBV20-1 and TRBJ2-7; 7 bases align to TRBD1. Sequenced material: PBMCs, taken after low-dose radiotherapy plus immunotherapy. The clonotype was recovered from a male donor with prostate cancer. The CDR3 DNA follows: TGCAGTGCTTCCCACTTCGCGGCAGGGGGTCGGCACGAGCAGTACTTC. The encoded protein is CSASHFAAGGRHEQYF.